This T cell receptor beta chain was recorded in a study of T-cell reconstitution after alpha-beta-depleted transplantation in children. The table lists this clonotype with a few counts. Library preparation (for TCRbeta) was performed with unique molecular identifiers. TCRdb reanalysed the PCR reads using MiXCR and keeps one entry per CDR3 protein. This table holds under 350,000 distinct CDR3 sequences, more than 9% found once. The CDR3 consists of 13 residues. Trimming took 2 bases from V and 7 from J, leaving 6 bases between them. The source material was PBMCs from the stem cell graft donor, sampled from the stem cell graft. V gene TRBV12-3 or TRBV12-4 combines with J gene TRBJ1-6; D is undetermined. The receptor's source is a human donor who donated a stem cell graft to a child with SCID. CDR3 DNA sequence: TGTGCCAGCAGTTTACATCTGAATTCACCCCTCCACTTT. It yields the protein CASSLHLNSPLHF.